The T cell receptor beta chain described here comes from a study of cytomegalovirus exposure and HLA in healthy donors. Study-wide context: Ancestry clustering placed roughly four fifths of some 400 genotyped donors in the Caucasian-associated cluster.

The PCR had 60 Vbeta and 13 Jbeta primers. Sequencing used immunoSEQ multiplex PCR; TCRdb keeps in-frame clones, though not all of them. This table holds 85,000 to 100,000 clones, around three quarters found once. Findings and limits, study-wide: The investigators catalogued 150 to 200 TCR beta chains as cytomegalovirus-associated. Later analysis placed DRB1 highest and HLA-C lowest in TCR association rates, which differed by HLA locus. Most TCR sequences were seen very rarely across donors, but some public TCRs occurred in many.

Concerning this clone: Its antigen remains unknown.

Looked up from germline, CDR1 is MNHNS and CDR2 is SASEGT. V gave up 2 bases and J gave up 3 bases, with 7 bases separating them. There are 13 residues in the CDR3. Sequencing was done on a sample of PBMCs. The receptor's source is a human donor in good health. The chain uses TRBV6-1 and TRBJ1-1; D perhaps matches TRBD1 (5 bases). The CDR3 DNA sequence: TGTGCCAGCAGTGAAACCAGGGACACTGAAGCTTTCTTT. Its translation is CASSETRDTEAFF.